This entry is about one TCR beta chain. This clonotype was detected a few times. The specificity of this receptor is unknown. No clone much larger than this one lies a single base away; base qualities are absent. The data were taken from a study of identical twins (dated by TCRdb to the mid-2010s). Background for the entire study: TCR alpha and beta repertoires from monozygotic twins, unrelated adults of various ages and cord blood were deep-sequenced to test whether fetal clonotypes persist. To rule out contamination, the twin experiments were replicated at different times with different library preparation protocols.

Libraries were made using 5' RACE. The listed sequencing device is Illumina HiSeq 2000. A universal primer binding site was introduced by template switching, and a unique molecular identifier was present in the final cDNA, enabling accurate counting of TCR cDNA molecules. First-strand cDNA for TCR alpha and beta chains was synthesized from specific primers in the conserved constant-segment region. To control for contamination, every cDNA library carried two barcodes: a SMART-Mk sample barcode plus Illumina barcodes. Two successive PCR steps introduced TruSeq adapter sequences along with Illumina sample barcodes. The TCR alpha and beta cDNA libraries were sequenced on the Illumina HiSeq platform using custom primers. The source study handled its data this way. Raw reads were processed with MiGEC to extract unique molecular identifiers, and MiXCR was used to determine CDR3 positions. For each individual, recombination models were inferred using an EM algorithm with the repgenHMM and IGoR tools. Shared clonotype analysis was performed with the tcR package in R, normalizing sharing by the product of cloneset sizes. Out-of-frame nonproductive sequences were analyzed to study raw recombination free of thymic and clonal selection effects. TCRdb trimmed public reads at Q25 via fastp, called clones via MiXCR and kept in-frame beta chains. One record per CDR3 amino acid sequence lists the most common genes and DNA. TCRdb's processing, not the authors', yielded these V and J calls. This sample has 520,000 or so distinct CDR3 sequences in its table, and less than 25% of those were observed once. Clones ranked in the top ten supply about 0.91% of the sample.

Its CDR3 holds 17 amino acids, cysteine through phenylalanine. Left in the record is the CDR3 DNA by itself, 51 bases read in frame from the first base. Cut back by 0 bases and 4 bases, the V and J ends lie 16 bases apart. The CDR1 and CDR2 encoded by the germline V gene are SGHRS and YFSETQ. What the research found in general, with its limitations: Compared with coincidental sharing between unrelated individuals, an excess of low generation-probability sequences was observed among out-of-frame TCR alpha sequences shared between twins. Because the same donors could not be followed over many years, the conclusions relied on cross-sectional statistical analysis. A weaker excess of twin sharing was found in beta out-of-frame sequences because the signal-to-noise ratio was lowered by fewer shared sequences. Zero-insertion analyses could be partly confounded by invariant T cells such as MAIT and iNKT, though diverse VJ usage argued against such confounding for most clonotypes. Fewer insertions were carried by abundant cord blood beta clonotypes; a weaker similar trend was observed in young adult naive repertoires, while no such trend was observed in memory repertoires. Out-of-frame TCR alpha sharing in monozygotic twins was systematically underestimated by recombination models, whereas sharing between unrelated individuals was in agreement with the recombination models.

Only healthy Caucasian donors were included. Three pairs of female monozygotic twins, all aged roughly 18 to 30 years, made up the twin cohort. Positive isolation kits from Invitrogen were used to isolate CD4+ and CD8+ T cell populations. The sample also formed part of further work on T cells expressing NK-cell markers. As the second study states: TCR beta-chain repertoires were profiled in sorted CD3+CD56+NKG2C+, CD3+CD56+NKG2C- and CD3+CD56-NKG2C+ T-cell subsets from about 8 donors. Among the eight sequenced donors, only one was HCMV-seronegative, while the other seven were HCMV-seropositive. In several experiments an anti-gammadeltaTCR antibody was added to restrict sorting to alphabetaTCR-expressing T cells. In over five donors, the dominant CD3+CD56+NKG2C+ clonotypes were found to rank among the top 10 CD8+ clonotypes and to make up roughly 1.0-7.5% of CD8+ T cells. Those dominant clonotypes were again the most abundant among CD3+CD56-NKG2C+ cells in a handful of donors, at roughly 28.3-60.1%. Whether the expanded NKG2C-expressing T cell clones were specific for HCMV antigens remained unclear. The eight sequenced donors were randomly selected healthy volunteers, three men and five women. HCMV serostatus was determined by detecting HCMV-specific IgG in serum with a commercial ELISA kit. MIGEC was used to demultiplex reads and group the reads by UMI, and MiTCR was used to assemble and quantify clonotypes. Only TCR cDNA sequences supported by at least two reads were kept to exclude erroneous sequences. The tcR package was used for downstream repertoire analysis, with clonotypes matched between fractions based on CDR3 nucleotide sequence plus V segment. Antigen specificity was annotated against VDJdb with VDJmatch, allowing one amino acid substitution in CDR3.

This chain joins TRBV5-1 to TRBJ2-2; the D gene may be TRBD1 or TRBD2, since each aligns over 5 bases. This receptor was obtained from a young woman in good health. Material for sequencing was CD4+ T cells sorted from blood. CDR3 protein: CASSLGAGTRGTGELFF. The DNA sequence is given as TGCGCCAGCAGCTTGGGGGCCGGGACGAGGGGCACCGGGGAGCTGTTTTTT.